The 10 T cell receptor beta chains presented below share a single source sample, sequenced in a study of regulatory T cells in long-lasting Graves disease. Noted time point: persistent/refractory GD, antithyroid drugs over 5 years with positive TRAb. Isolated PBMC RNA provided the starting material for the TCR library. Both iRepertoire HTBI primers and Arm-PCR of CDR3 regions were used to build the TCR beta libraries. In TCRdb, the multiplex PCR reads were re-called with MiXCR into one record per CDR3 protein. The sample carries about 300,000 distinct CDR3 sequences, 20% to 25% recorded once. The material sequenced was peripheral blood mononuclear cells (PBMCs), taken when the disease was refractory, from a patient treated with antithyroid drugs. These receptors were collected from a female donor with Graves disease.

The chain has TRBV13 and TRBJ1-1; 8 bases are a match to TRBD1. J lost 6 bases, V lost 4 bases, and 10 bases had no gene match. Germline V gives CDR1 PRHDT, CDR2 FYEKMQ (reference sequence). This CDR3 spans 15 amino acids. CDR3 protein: CASSSFSGQGPEAFF. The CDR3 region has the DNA TGTGCCAGCAGCTCCTTTTCTGGACAGGGACCTGAAGCTTTCTTT.

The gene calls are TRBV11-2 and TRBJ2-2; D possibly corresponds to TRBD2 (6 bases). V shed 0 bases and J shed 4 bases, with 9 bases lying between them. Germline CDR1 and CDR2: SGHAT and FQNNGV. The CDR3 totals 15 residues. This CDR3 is CASSLDRRGTGELFF. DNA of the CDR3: TGTGCCAGCAGCTTAGACCGGCGGGGCACCGGGGAGCTGTTTTTT. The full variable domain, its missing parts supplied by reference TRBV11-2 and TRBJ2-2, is EAGVAQSPRYKIIEKRQSVAFWCNPISGHATLYWYQQILGQGPKLLIQFQNNGVVDDSQLPKDRFSAERLKGVDSTLKIQPAKLEDSAVYLCASSLDRRGTGELFFGEGSRLTVL.

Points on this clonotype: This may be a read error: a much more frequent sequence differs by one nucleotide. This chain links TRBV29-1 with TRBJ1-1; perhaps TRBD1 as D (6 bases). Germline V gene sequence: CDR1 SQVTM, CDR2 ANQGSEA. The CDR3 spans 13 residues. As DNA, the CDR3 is TGCAGCGTTCAAGACAGGCCGAACACTGAAGCTTCCTTT. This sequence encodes CSVQDRPNTEASF.

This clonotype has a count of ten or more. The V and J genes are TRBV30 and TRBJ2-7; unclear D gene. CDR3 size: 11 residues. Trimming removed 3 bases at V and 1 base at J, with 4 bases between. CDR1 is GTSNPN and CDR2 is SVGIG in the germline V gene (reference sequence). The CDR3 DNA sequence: TGTGCCTGGAGGGGGTCCTACGAGCAGTACTTC. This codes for CAWRGSYEQYF. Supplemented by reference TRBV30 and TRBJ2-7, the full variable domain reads SQTIHQWPATLVQPVGSPLSLECTVEGTSNPNLYWYRQAAGRGLQLLFYSVGIGQISSEVPQNLSASRPQDRQFILSSKKLLLSDSGFYLCAWRGSYEQYFGPGTRLTVT.

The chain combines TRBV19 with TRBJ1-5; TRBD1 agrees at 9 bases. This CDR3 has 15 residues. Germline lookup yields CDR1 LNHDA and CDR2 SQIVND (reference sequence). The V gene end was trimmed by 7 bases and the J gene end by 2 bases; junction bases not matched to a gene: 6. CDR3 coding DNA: TGTGCCAGTAACAGGGGGCGCCTCGGCAATCAGCCCCAGCATTTT. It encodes CASNRGRLGNQPQHF.

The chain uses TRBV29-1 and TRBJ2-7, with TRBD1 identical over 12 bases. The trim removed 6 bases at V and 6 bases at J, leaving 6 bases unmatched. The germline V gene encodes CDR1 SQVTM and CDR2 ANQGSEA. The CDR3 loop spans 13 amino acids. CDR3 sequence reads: CSVPGQGASEQYF. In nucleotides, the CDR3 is TGCAGCGTCCCGGGACAGGGGGCTTCCGAGCAGTACTTC.

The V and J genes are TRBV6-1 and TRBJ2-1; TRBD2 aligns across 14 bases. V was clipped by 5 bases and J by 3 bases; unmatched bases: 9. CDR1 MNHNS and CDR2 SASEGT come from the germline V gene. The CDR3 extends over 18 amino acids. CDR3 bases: TGTGCCAGCAGTCTCGGGACTAGCGGGAGTGGTTACTACAATGAGCAGTTCTTC. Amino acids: CASSLGTSGSGYYNEQFF.

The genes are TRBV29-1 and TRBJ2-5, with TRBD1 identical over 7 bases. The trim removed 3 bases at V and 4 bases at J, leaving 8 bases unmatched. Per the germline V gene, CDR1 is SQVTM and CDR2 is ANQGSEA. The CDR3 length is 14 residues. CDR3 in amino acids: CSVEARQGGETQYF. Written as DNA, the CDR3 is TGCAGCGTTGAGGCCCGACAGGGTGGAGAGACCCAGTACTTC.

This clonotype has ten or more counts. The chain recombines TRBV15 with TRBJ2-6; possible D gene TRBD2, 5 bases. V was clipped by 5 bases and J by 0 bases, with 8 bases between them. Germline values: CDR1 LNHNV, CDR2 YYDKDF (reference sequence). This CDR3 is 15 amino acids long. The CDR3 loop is CATSPRDSGANVLTF. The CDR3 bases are TGTGCCACCAGCCCCCGGGACTCTGGGGCCAACGTCCTGACTTTC.

The CDR3 nucleotides read TGCAGTGCTAGAGATATAGGGGAGTTCCACGAGCAGTACTTC. Its translation is CSARDIGEFHEQYF. The chain recombines TRBV20-1 with TRBJ2-7; D might be TRBD1 or TRBD2, each matching 5 bases. The germline CDR1 and CDR2 sequences are DFQATT and SNEGSKA (reference sequence). The CDR3 extends over 14 amino acids. V was pared by 0 bases and J by 5 bases, with 14 bases between.